This T cell receptor beta chain is from a study of cytomegalovirus exposure and HLA in healthy donors. The study's findings and limits: Upon later analysis, TCR association rates were observed to vary by HLA locus, being highest for DRB1 and lowest for HLA-C. Generally TCR sequences proved uncommon, though certain public TCRs appeared in numerous donors. It was reported that the classifier diagnosed cytomegalovirus status with high specificity and sensitivity in both the original and validation cohorts. There was a cluster of highly shared sequence variants that was likely a sequencing artifact.

Germline CDR1 reads SGHNT; CDR2 reads YYREEE (reference sequence). Trimming removed 0 bases from V and 6 bases from J, with 7 bases in between. CDR3 length equals 13 residues. This clone has more than one count but fewer than ten. No antigen is known for it. This PCR relied on a set of 60 Vbeta primers and 13 Jbeta primers. Here immunoSEQ multiplex PCR was the method, and the copy in TCRdb shows in-frame clones only, minus some. Of over 100,000 clones in the sample, about 9.2% are singletons; the top ten hold approximately 7.5%. Sequencing input: PBMCs. The chain joins TRBV5-4 to TRBJ2-1; D is perhaps TRBD2 (5 bases). The source of this sequence is a woman in her 40s in good health and CMV-seropositive. CDR3 loop: CASSLASFNEQFF. The CDR3 bases are TGTGCCAGCAGCTTGGCTAGCTTCAATGAGCAGTTCTTC.